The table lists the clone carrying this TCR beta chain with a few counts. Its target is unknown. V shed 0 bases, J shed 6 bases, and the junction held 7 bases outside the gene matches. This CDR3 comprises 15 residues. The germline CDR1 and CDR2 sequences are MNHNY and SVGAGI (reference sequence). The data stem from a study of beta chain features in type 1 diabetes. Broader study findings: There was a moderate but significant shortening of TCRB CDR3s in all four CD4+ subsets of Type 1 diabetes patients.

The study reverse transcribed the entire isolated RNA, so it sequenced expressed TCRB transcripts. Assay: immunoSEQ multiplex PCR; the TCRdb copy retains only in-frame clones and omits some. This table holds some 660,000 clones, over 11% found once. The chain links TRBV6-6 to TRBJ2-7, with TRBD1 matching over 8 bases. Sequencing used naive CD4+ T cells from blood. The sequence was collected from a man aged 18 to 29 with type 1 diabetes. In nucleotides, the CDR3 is TGTGCCAGCAGTTACTCTGGACAGGGTCTTAGCGAGCAGTACTTC. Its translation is CASSYSGQGLSEQYF.